This T cell receptor (beta chain) was captured by sequencing in a study of blood T cell repertoires in COVID-19. On the study more broadly: COVID-19 samples from acute and convalescent phases originated in the United States, Italy and Spain.

Germline CDR1 and CDR2: SNHLY and FYNNEI. The CDR3 runs 14 residues. Trimming cost V 2 bases and J 6 bases, with 14 bases left between them. Methods used by the authors: Reference gene primer amplification gave estimated nucleated cell counts. Here immunoSEQ multiplex PCR was the method, and the copy in TCRdb shows in-frame clones only, minus some. That table furnishes V, J and clone size, whereas the DNA furnished D and trimming. The sample consists of about 220,000 clones, about 85% of them appearing once. The TCR sequence derives from a man between 45 and 60 years old who had recovered from COVID-19. Sequenced input: peripheral blood. This chain uses TRBV2 with TRBJ2-7; possibly TRBD2 for D (5 bases). The CDR3 DNA is TGTGCCAGCAGTGAAATTGTGGCCAGCGGCGAGCAGTACTTC. Translating gives CASSEIVASGEQYF.